These 17 T cell receptor beta chains share one sample of origin, sequenced in a study of a mutant IDH1 vaccine in newly diagnosed glioma. Sequencing used immunoSEQ multiplex PCR; TCRdb keeps in-frame clones, though not all of them. The sample lists about 130,000 clones, roughly 78% occurring once. These receptors are not linked to any known antigen. Described time point: week 11, during vaccination. In the vaccine, a single dose held 300 ug of the mutant IDH1 20-mer peptide, along with topical imiquimod. The sequenced sample was PBMCs, obtained from a glioma patient whose treatment included an IDH1 peptide vaccine. These receptors were obtained from a man aged 35 to 55 with glioma.

The V gene is TRBV30, the J gene TRBJ2-1; D remains unclear. CDR1 GTSNPN and CDR2 SVGIG come from the germline V gene (reference sequence). V dropped 5 bases and J dropped 2 bases, with 10 bases sitting between them. This CDR3 has 13 amino acids. This chain's CDR3 is CAWGRNTYNEQFF. The CDR3 coding sequence is TGTGCCTGGGGACGAAACACCTACAATGAGCAGTTCTTC.

This chain connects TRBV5-4 to TRBJ2-6; a possible D gene is TRBD1 (6 bases). Looked up from germline, CDR1 is SGHNT and CDR2 is YYREEE (reference sequence). The CDR3 loop spans 14 amino acids. Between the trimmed V and J ends, which lost 6 bases and 0 bases, there was a span of 7 bases. CDR3 coding DNA: TGTGCCAGCAACAGGGCCTCTGGGGCCAACGTCCTGACTTTC. Encoded protein: CASNRASGANVLTF.

CDR3: CASSLGTGSFYGYTF. CDR3 DNA sequence: TGTGCCAGCAGTTTGGGGACAGGGTCTTTCTATGGCTACACCTTC. The V call is TRBV28, the J call TRBJ1-2; 9 bases align to TRBD1. CDR3 size: 15 residues. Per the germline V gene, CDR1 is MDHEN and CDR2 is SYDVKM. Germline trimming cut 3 bases from V and 4 bases from J; bases unmatched to any gene: 6.

The V gene is TRBV6-6, the J gene TRBJ2-2; D possibly corresponds to TRBD2 (5 bases). V was clipped by 8 bases and J by 1 base, with 8 bases between them. Germline V gene data show CDR1 as MNHNY and CDR2 as SVGAGI (reference sequence). The CDR3 consists of 13 residues. The CDR3 DNA sequence: TGTGCCAGCGAGGAGGAGAACACCGGGGAGCTGTTTTTT. Translated, it gives CASEEENTGELFF.

This clone was counted between two and nine times. V gene TRBV18 combines with J gene TRBJ1-1; 11 bases are shared with TRBD1. Germline-derived CDR1 and CDR2 are KGHSH and LQKENI. This CDR3 is 16 amino acids long. J was trimmed by 1 base and V by 3 bases; bases with no gene match: 4. CDR3: CASSPWTGGSNTEAFF. The CDR3 DNA reads as TGTGCCAGCTCACCGTGGACAGGGGGCTCGAACACTGAAGCTTTCTTT.

The chain links TRBV27 to TRBJ1-6; D may be TRBD1 (5 bases). Germline V gene sequence: CDR1 MNHEY, CDR2 SMNVEV (reference sequence). The V gene lost 0 bases and the J gene lost 10 bases, with 16 bases spanning the gap. The CDR3 has 16 residues. The CDR3 DNA is TGTGCCAGCAGTTTATCGATAAATTGGGGCGACTCACCCCTCCACTTT. It yields the protein CASSLSINWGDSPLHF.

V is TRBV4-3 and J is TRBJ1-6; D may be TRBD1 (5 bases). Germline loops: CDR1 LGHNA, CDR2 YSLEER. The germline V and J ends were trimmed by 1 base and 9 bases, with 13 bases remaining between them. This CDR3 region has 15 residues. In DNA form, the CDR3 reads TGCGCCAGCAGCCAAGTGGGGGGTCTCGCTTCACCCCTCCACTTT. It translates to CASSQVGGLASPLHF.

The chain is built from TRBV19 and TRBJ1-2, with D uncertain. Germline V gene data show CDR1 as LNHDA and CDR2 as SQIVND (reference sequence). This CDR3 is 14 amino acids long. V lost 7 bases, J lost 2 bases, and 14 bases lay in between. CDR3 sequence: CASMRGAVNYGYTF. CDR3 nucleotides: TGTGCCAGTATGAGAGGAGCCGTAAACTATGGCTACACCTTC. Complete variable domain (other parts from reference TRBV19 and TRBJ1-2): DGGITQSPKYLFRKEGQNVTLSCEQNLNHDAMYWYRQDPGQGLRLIYYSQIVNDFQKGDIAEGYSVSREKKESFPLTVTSAQKNPTAFYLCASMRGAVNYGYTFGSGTRLTVV.

V is TRBV9 and J is TRBJ2-1; D remains unclear. In germline, CDR1 is SGDLS, CDR2 YYNGEE. Trimming removed 4 bases from V and 8 bases from J, with 16 bases in between. The CDR3 is 14 residues long. The CDR3 loop is CASSFDDIRDEQFF. The DNA of the CDR3 is TGTGCCAGCAGCTTCGACGATATTAGGGATGAGCAGTTCTTC.

This clone was seen a few times. The chain links TRBV27 to TRBJ1-2; D remains unclear. The V end lost 10 bases, the J end lost 3 bases, and 9 bases lay between the germline ends. CDR1 and CDR2 (germline): MNHEY, SMNVEV (reference sequence). CDR3 length: 11 residues. The CDR3 spells CATFNYYGYTF. The CDR3 nucleotides are TGTGCCACCTTCAATTACTATGGCTACACCTTC.

This chain connects TRBV27 to TRBJ2-5, with D possibly TRBD1 on 6 matching bases. Trimming pared 6 bases from V and 5 bases from J, leaving 22 bases between. Germline lookup yields CDR1 MNHEY and CDR2 SMNVEV (reference sequence). The CDR3 totals 16 residues. Written as DNA, the CDR3 is TGTGCCAGCAGCCGACTCTCCAGGGGAAGAGGCGAGACCCAGTACTTC. Its translation is CASSRLSRGRGETQYF.

V is TRBV15 and J is TRBJ2-7; D is undetermined. CDR1 is LNHNV, CDR2 YYDKDF, per germline (reference sequence). The CDR3 extends over 13 amino acids. V lost 0 bases, J lost 3 bases, and 6 bases lay in between. CDR3 coding DNA: TGTGCCACCAGCAGAGACATGCTCTACGAGCAGTACTTC. This encodes CATSRDMLYEQYF.

The CDR3 spells CASSVGDPGRRGGQNEQFF. DNA for the CDR3: TGTGCCAGCAGCGTAGGGGACCCCGGACGGCGGGGGGGCCAGAATGAGCAGTTCTTC. The rearrangement links TRBV9 to TRBJ2-1; 9 bases map to TRBD2. The CDR3 length is 19 residues. Trimming cost V 0 bases and J 7 bases; bases outside gene matches: 17. Germline loops: CDR1 SGDLS, CDR2 YYNGEE.

The chain uses TRBV10-1 and TRBJ2-7; no reliable D call. Germline values: CDR1 WNHNN, CDR2 SYGVQD (reference sequence). Trimming pared 9 bases from V and 2 bases from J, leaving 17 bases between. The CDR3 runs 14 residues. The CDR3 DNA reads TGCGCCAGACCCCCAACCTCGAAAGCCTACGAGCAGTACTTC. Its protein product is CARPPTSKAYEQYF.

The chain links TRBV19 to TRBJ1-2; D might be TRBD1 (5 bases). Germline CDR1 is LNHDA and CDR2 is SQIVND (reference sequence). The CDR3 covers 10 residues. The V gene lost 8 bases and the J gene lost 6 bases, with 7 bases spanning the gap. The DNA of the CDR3 is TGTGCCAGTGGGGGAAATGGCTACACCTTC. The encoded protein is CASGGNGYTF.

This chain connects TRBV6-5 to TRBJ1-2, with D possibly being TRBD1 (6 bases). The CDR3 covers 14 residues. V was shortened by 4 bases and J by 6 bases, with 15 bases between the two germline ends. Germline-derived CDR1 and CDR2 are MNHEY and SVGAGI. The CDR3 sequence: CASSFLGGRDGYTF. The CDR3 DNA follows: TGTGCCAGCAGTTTCCTCGGGGGCAGGGATGGCTACACCTTC.

This chain joins TRBV19 and TRBJ2-5; 13 positions agree with TRBD2. Germline assignment: CDR1 LNHDA and CDR2 SQIVND (reference sequence). CDR3 length equals 15 residues. Unmatched junction bases numbered 6, after V lost 6 bases and J lost 5 bases. CDR3 coding DNA: TGTGCCAGTAGCACACTAGCGGGGGGGCCGGAGACCCAGTACTTC. Encoded protein: CASSTLAGGPETQYF. Filled out from reference TRBV19 and TRBJ2-5, the complete variable domain reads DGGITQSPKYLFRKEGQNVTLSCEQNLNHDAMYWYRQDPGQGLRLIYYSQIVNDFQKGDIAEGYSVSREKKESFPLTVTSAQKNPTAFYLCASSTLAGGPETQYFGPGTRLLVL.